This T cell receptor (beta chain) was profiled in a study of cytomegalovirus exposure and HLA in healthy donors. Study at large: The same platform used for the 650 to 850 first-cohort repertoires was also used for the 90 to 150 validation repertoires, as a later analysis reported. The study, taken as a whole, reports: The investigators catalogued 160 or so TCR beta chains as cytomegalovirus-associated. High sensitivity and specificity were reportedly achieved when the classifier diagnosed cytomegalovirus status. That first-cohort TCR clusters tended to co-occur in the 130 or so validation repertoires was found in a later analysis.

Trimming removed 0 bases from V and 8 bases from J, with 16 bases in between. CDR1 and CDR2 from the germline V gene are SEHNR and FQNEAQ (reference sequence). The CDR3 loop spans 16 amino acids. Libraries were prepared by immunoSEQ multiplex PCR; TCRdb keeps only in-frame clonotypes and omits some of them. The data show about 68,000 clones, about 96% seen once. As for this clone: Its antigen remains unidentified.

The receptor was derived from a man in his late teens or twenties in good health and CMV-seronegative. Sequenced input: PBMCs. The rearrangement uses TRBV7-9 and TRBJ1-4, with D tentatively TRBD1 (6 bases). CDR3 region: CASSLALGGAREKLFF. CDR3 coding DNA: TGTGCCAGCAGCTTAGCGCTCGGGGGGGCAAGGGAAAAACTGTTTTTT.